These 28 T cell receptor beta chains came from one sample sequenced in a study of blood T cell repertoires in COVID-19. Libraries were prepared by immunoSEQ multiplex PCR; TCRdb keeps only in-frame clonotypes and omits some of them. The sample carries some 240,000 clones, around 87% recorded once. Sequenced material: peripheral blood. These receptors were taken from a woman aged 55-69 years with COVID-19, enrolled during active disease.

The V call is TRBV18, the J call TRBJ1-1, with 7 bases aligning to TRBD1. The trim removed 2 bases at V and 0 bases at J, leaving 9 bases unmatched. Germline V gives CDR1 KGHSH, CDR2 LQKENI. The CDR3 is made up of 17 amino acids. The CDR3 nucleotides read TGTGCCAGCTCACCATATTGGGCAGGGGGGATGAACACTGAAGCTTTCTTT. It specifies CASSPYWAGGMNTEAFF.

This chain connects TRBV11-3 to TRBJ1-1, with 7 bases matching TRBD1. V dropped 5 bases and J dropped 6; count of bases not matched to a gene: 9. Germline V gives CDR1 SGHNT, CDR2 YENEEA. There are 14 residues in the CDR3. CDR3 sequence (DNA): TGTGCCAGCAGCGGCGACCGAGGGGGCTCTGAAGCTTTCTTT. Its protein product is CASSGDRGGSEAFF.

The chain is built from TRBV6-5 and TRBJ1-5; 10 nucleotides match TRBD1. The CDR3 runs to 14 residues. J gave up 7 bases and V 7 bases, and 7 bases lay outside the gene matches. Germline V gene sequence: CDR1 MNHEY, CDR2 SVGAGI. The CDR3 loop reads CASTEGQGIQPQHF. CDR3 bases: TGTGCCAGCACCGAGGGACAGGGGATCCAGCCCCAGCATTTT.

CDR3 sequence reads: CASSLGPRGTEAFF. The CDR3 nucleotides are TGTGCCAGCAGCTTAGGCCCCAGAGGCACTGAAGCTTTCTTT. The chain is built from TRBV13 and TRBJ1-1; D gene unclear. Trimming pared 0 bases from V and 4 bases from J, leaving 9 bases between. This CDR3 is built from 14 residues. From germline, CDR1 is PRHDT and CDR2 FYEKMQ (reference sequence).

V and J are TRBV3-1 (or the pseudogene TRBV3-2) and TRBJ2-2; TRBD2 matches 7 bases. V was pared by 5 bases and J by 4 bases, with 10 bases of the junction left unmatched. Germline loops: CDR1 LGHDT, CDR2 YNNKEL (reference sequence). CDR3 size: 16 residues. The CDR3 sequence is CASSFIAGTGTGELFF. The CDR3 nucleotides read TGTGCCAGCAGCTTTATAGCGGGCACGGGCACCGGGGAGCTGTTTTTT.

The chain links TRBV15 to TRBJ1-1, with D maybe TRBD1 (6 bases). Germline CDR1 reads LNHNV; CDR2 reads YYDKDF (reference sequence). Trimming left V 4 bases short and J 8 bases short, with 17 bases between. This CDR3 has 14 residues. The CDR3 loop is CATSKRTVIQEAFF. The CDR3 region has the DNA TGTGCCACCAGCAAGCGGACAGTCATCCAAGAAGCTTTCTTT.

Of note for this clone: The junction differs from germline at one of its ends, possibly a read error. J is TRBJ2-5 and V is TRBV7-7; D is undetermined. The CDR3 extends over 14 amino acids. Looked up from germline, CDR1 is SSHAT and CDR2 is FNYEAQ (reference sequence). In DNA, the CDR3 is TGTGCTAGCAGCCCTACTCACGATCAAGAGACCCAGTACTTC. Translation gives CASSPTHDQETQYF.

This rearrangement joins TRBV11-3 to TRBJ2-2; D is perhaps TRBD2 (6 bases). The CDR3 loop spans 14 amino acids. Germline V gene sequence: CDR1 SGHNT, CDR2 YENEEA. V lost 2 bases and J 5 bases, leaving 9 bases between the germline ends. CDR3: CASSLYGGTGELFF. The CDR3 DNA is TGTGCCAGCAGCTTATACGGGGGTACCGGGGAGCTGTTTTTT.

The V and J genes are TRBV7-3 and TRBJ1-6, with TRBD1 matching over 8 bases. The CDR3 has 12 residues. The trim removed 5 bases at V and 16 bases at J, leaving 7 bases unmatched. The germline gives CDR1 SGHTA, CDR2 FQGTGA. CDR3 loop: CASSAPGQVLHF. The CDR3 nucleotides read TGTGCCAGCAGCGCCCCGGGACAGGTGCTCCACTTT.

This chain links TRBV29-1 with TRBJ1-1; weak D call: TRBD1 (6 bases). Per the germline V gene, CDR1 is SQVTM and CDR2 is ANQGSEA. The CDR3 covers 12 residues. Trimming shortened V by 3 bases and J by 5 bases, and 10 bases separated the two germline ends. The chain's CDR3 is CSVDRGRTEAFF. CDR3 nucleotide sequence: TGCAGCGTTGACAGGGGCAGGACTGAAGCTTTCTTT.

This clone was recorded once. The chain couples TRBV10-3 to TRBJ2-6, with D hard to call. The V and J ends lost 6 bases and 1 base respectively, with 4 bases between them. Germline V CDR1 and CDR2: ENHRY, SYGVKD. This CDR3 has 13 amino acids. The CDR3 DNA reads TGTGCCATCAGCAGGTCTGGGGCCAACGTCCTGACTTTC. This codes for CAISRSGANVLTF.

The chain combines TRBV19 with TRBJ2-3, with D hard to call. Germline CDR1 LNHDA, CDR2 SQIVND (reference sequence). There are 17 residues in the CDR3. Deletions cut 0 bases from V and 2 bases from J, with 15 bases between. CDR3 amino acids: CASSIDGQAVPTDTQYF. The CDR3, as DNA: TGTGCCAGTAGTATAGATGGGCAGGCCGTTCCCACAGATACGCAGTATTTT.

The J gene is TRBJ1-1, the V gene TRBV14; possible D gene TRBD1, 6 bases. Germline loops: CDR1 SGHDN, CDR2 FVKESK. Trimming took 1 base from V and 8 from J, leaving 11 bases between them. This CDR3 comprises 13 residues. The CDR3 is CASSQVGAGEAFF. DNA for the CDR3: TGTGCCAGCAGCCAAGTGGGGGCGGGCGAAGCTTTCTTT.

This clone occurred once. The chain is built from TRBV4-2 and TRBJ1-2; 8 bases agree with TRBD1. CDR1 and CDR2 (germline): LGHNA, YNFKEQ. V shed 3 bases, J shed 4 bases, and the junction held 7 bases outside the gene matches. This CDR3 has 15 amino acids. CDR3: CASSQEDRASYGYTF. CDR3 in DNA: TGTGCCAGCAGCCAGGAGGACAGGGCTTCCTATGGCTACACCTTC.

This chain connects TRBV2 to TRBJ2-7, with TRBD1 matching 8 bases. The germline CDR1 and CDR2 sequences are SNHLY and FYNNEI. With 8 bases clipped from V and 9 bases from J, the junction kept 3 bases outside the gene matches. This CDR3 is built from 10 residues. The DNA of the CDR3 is TGTGCCAGCGGACAGGGCGGGCAGTACTTC. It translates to CASGQGGQYF.

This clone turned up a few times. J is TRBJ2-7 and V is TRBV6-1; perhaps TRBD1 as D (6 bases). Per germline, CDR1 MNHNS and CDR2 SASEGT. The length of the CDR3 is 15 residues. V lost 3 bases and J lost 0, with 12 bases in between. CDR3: CASSDPGQSSYEQYF. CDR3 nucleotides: TGTGCCAGCAGTGACCCTGGACAGAGCTCCTACGAGCAGTACTTC.

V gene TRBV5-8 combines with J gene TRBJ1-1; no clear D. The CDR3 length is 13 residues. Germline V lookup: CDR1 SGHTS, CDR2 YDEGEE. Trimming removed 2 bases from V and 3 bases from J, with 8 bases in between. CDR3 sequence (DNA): TGTGCCAGCAGCTTCCGCCGGGACACTGAAGCTTTCTTT. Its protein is CASSFRRDTEAFF.

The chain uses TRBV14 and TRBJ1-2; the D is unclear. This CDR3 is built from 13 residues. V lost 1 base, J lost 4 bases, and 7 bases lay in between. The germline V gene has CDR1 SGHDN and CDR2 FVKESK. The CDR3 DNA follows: TGTGCCAGCAGCCAAGCGCAGATCTATGGCTACACCTTC. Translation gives CASSQAQIYGYTF. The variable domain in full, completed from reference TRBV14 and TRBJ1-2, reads EAGVTQFPSHSVIEKGQTVTLRCDPISGHDNLYWYRRVMGKEIKFLLHFVKESKQDESGMPNNRFLAERTGGTYSTLKVQPAELEDSGVYFCASSQAQIYGYTFGSGTRLTVV.

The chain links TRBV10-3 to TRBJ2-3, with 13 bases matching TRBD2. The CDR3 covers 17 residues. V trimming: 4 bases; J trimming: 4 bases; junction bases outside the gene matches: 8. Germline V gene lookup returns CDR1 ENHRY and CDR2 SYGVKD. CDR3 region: CAISARTSGGSADTQYF. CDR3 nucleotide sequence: TGTGCCATCAGTGCCCGGACTAGCGGGGGATCAGCAGATACGCAGTATTTT.

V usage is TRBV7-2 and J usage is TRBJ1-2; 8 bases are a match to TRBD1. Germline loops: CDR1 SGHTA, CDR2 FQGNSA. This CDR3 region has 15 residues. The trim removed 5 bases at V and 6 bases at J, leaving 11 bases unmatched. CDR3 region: CASSTPRGHRDGYTF. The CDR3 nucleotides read TGTGCCAGCAGCACCCCCAGGGGGCATAGGGATGGCTACACCTTC.

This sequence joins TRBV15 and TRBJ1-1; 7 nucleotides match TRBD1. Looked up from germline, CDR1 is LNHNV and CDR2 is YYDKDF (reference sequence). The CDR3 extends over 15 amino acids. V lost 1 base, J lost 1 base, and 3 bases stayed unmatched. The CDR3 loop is CATSRVTGKNTEAFF. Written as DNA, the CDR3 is TGTGCCACCAGCAGAGTGACAGGGAAGAACACTGAAGCTTTCTTT.

CDR3 in amino acids: CASSTSGTGGYNEQFF. The CDR3 nucleotides are TGTGCCAGTAGTACTTCCGGGACAGGGGGCTACAATGAGCAGTTCTTC. V usage is TRBV19 and J usage is TRBJ2-1; 11 nucleotides line up with TRBD1. V dropped 4 bases and J dropped 3; count of bases not matched to a gene: 5. Per germline, CDR1 LNHDA and CDR2 SQIVND (reference sequence). The CDR3 consists of 16 residues.

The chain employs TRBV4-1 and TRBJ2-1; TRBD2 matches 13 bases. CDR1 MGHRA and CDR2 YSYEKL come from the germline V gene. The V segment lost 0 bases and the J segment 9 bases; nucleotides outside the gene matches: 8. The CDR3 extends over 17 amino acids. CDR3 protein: CASSQDTSGGASLEQFF. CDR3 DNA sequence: TGCGCCAGCAGCCAAGATACTAGCGGGGGGGCCAGTCTTGAGCAGTTCTTC.

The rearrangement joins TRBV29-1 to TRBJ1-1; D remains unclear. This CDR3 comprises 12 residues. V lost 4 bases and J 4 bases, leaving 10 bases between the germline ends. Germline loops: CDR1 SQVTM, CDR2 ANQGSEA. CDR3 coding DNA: TGCAGCGTTGCTCTCTCCCCCACTGAAGCTTTCTTT. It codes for CSVALSPTEAFF.

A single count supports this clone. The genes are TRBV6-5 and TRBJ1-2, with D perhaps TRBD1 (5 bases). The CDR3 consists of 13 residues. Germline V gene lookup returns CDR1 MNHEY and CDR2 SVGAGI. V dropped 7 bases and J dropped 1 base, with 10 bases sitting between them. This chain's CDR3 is CASKRQNNYGYTF. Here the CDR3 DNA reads TGTGCCAGCAAACGACAGAATAACTATGGCTACACCTTC.

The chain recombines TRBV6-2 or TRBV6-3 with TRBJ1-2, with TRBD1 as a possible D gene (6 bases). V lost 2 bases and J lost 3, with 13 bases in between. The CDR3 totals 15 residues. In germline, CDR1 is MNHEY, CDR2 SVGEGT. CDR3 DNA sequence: TGTGCCAGCAGTTACGGGAGGGGGATACACTATGGCTACACCTTC. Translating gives CASSYGRGIHYGYTF.

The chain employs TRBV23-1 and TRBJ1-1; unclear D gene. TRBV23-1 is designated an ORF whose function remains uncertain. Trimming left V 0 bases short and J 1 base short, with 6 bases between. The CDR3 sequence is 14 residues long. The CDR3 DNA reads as TGCGCCAGCAGTCAATCGAGGGAGAACACTGAAGCTTTCTTT. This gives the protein CASSQSRENTEAFF.

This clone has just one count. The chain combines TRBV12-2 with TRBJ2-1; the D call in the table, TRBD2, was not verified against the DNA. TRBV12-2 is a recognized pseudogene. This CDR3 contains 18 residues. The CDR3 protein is CASRLRTSGGAEYNEQFF. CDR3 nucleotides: TGTGCAAGTCGCTTACGGACTAGCGGGGGGGCGGAGTACAATGAGCAGTTCTTC.